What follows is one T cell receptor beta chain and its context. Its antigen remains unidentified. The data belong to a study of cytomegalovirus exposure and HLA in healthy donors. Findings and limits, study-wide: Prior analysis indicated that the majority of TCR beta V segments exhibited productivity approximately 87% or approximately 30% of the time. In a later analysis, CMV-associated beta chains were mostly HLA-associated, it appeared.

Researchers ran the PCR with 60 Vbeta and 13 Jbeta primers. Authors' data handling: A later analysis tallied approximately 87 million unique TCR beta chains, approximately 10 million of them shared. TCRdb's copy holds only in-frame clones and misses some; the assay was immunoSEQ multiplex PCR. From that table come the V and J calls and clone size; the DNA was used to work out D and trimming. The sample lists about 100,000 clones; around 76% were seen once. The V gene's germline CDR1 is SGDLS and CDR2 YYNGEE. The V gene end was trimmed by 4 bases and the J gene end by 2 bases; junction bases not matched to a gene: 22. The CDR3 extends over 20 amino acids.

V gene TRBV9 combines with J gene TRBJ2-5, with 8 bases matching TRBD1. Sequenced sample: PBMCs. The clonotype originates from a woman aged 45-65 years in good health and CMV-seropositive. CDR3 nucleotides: TGTGCCAGCAGCAATAGTGCCGGACGTTTGGGACAGGTGAGTCAAGAGACCCAGTACTTC. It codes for CASSNSAGRLGQVSQETQYF.